The rows below give T cell receptor beta chains drawn from one sample of a study of blood T cell repertoires in COVID-19. Assay used: immunoSEQ multiplex PCR; TCRdb lists only in-frame clones, some missing. The sample holds some 99,000 clones, around 80% seen once. The sample was peripheral blood. The receptor set was obtained from a human donor in a cohort sampled during active or convalescent COVID-19. The CDR3 runs from the conserved cysteine through the conserved F or W. The D gene is left open where the match is weak. Some rows mark clone size as missing; the rest say once, few, many or name a class of expanded clone.

>15|TRBJ2-4|TRBV11-2|NA|TRBD1
TGTGCCAGCAGCTTCCGGACAGGGAACTTAAACATTCAGTACTTC
CASSFRTGNLNIQYF
>15|TRBJ2-5|TRBV5-1|NA|NA
TGCGCCAGCAGCTTCGCCGCCAGGGCCCAAGAGACCCAGTACTTC
CASSFAARAQETQYF
>14|TRBJ1-2|TRBV5-1|NA|TRBD1
TGCGCCAGCAGCTCACCGGGACAGGGGAATGGCTACACCTTC
CASSSPGQGNGYTF
>15|TRBJ2-2|TRBV5-5|once|TRBD1
TGTGCCAGCAGCAGGGACAGGGGAGTTACCGGGGAGCTGTTTTTT
CASSRDRGVTGELFF
>16|TRBJ2-5|TRBV29-1|few|NA
TGCAGCGTTTTTTCCTTACAGGGTTACAATCAGGAGACCCAGTACTTC
CSVFSLQGYNQETQYF
>13|TRBJ1-1|TRBV27|NA|TRBD1
TGTGCCAGCAGTCCCAGGGGGTACACTGAAGCTTTCTTT
CASSPRGYTEAFF
>15|TRBJ2-2|TRBV27|NA|NA
TGTGCCAGCAGTTTCCAGGGCCCCTACACCGGGGAGCTGTTTTTT
CASSFQGPYTGELFF
>15|TRBJ2-2|TRBV7-3|NA|TRBD2
TGTGCCAGCAGCTTAAGCGGGAGGGGAACCGGGGAGCTGTTTTTT
CASSLSGRGTGELFF
>14|TRBJ1-4|TRBV6-6|NA|NA
TGTGCCAGCAGGCAGGGTACAACTAATGAAAAACTGTTTTTT
CASRQGTTNEKLFF
>12|TRBJ2-7|TRBV7-2|NA|NA
TGTGCCAGCAGCTCGTCCTTCGGGGAGCAGTACTTC
CASSSSFGEQYF
>15|TRBJ2-1|TRBV27|NA|NA
TGTGCCAGCCATCGAGGTGCAGACCTCTACAATGAGCAGTTCTTC
CASHRGADLYNEQFF
>15|TRBJ2-1|TRBV3-1/TRBV3-2|NA|TRBD2
TGTGCCAGCAGCTACCCTAGCGGGGCCTACAATGAGCAGTTCTTC
CASSYPSGAYNEQFF
>17|TRBJ2-2|TRBV6-4|NA|TRBD2
TGTGCCAGCAGTGACCCGGGACTAGCGGGAGGCACCGGGGAGCTGTTTTTT
CASSDPGLAGGTGELFF
>18|TRBJ2-2|TRBV27|NA|NA
TGTGCCAGCAGTTCAACCCCTCAGGGCTGGGGCGGCACCGGGGAGCTGTTTTTT
CASSSTPQGWGGTGELFF
>16|TRBJ2-3|TRBV4-1|NA|TRBD2
TGCGCCAGCAGCCAAGGTTTCACTAGCGGGGGGGATACGCAGTATTTT
CASSQGFTSGGDTQYF
>14|TRBJ1-6|TRBV30|NA|NA
TGTGCCTGGAGGGGGGGTGGGGATAATTCACCCCTCCACTTT
CAWRGGGDNSPLHF
>17|TRBJ2-3|TRBV7-8|NA|NA
TGTGCCAGCAGCCCAGACCGACTACCCCTGAGCACAGATACGCAGTATTTT
CASSPDRLPLSTDTQYF
>17|TRBJ1-1|TRBV5-1|NA|TRBD1
TGCGCCAGCAGCTTGCTCGGGACAGGGGGCAGGAACACTGAAGCTTTCTTT
CASSLLGTGGRNTEAFF
>14|TRBJ2-3|TRBV11-3|NA|NA
TGTGCCAGCAGCTTGGGGACTAGCACAGATACGCAGTATTTT
CASSLGTSTDTQYF
>13|TRBJ2-1|TRBV28|NA|NA
TGTGCCGTTACGCCAGTCTCCTACAATGAGCAGTTCTTC
CAVTPVSYNEQFF
>16|TRBJ1-3|TRBV27|few|NA
TGTGCCAGCAGAGCCCATGACAGAAACTCTGGAAACACCATATATTTT
CASRAHDRNSGNTIYF
>14|TRBJ2-5|TRBV9|NA|NA
TGTGCCAGCAGCGTCACTAGCCTCCAAGAGACCCAGTACTTC
CASSVTSLQETQYF
>17|TRBJ2-5|TRBV19|NA|TRBD1
TGTGCCAGTAGTCCCCAATCCGGACAGGGGGCGCGAAAGACCCAGTACTTC
CASSPQSGQGARKTQYF
>18|TRBJ1-1|TRBV3-1/TRBV3-2|once|TRBD1
TGTGCCAGCAGCCTCTCACCGGGACAGGGTTTAAGGTTCACTGAAGCTTTCTTT
CASSLSPGQGLRFTEAFF
>16|TRBJ2-5|TRBV30|NA|TRBD1
TGTGCCTGGAGTGTAGGGGACAGGGCTAACCAAGAGACCCAGTACTTC
CAWSVGDRANQETQYF
>14|TRBJ2-7|TRBV14|NA|NA
TGTGCCAGCAGCCAAGACGTCTATCTAGGCGAGCAGTACTTC
CASSQDVYLGEQYF
>16|TRBJ2-2|TRBV18|NA|NA
TGTGCCAGCTCACCACGCCAGTCAGTGAACACCGGGGAGCTGTTTTTT
CASSPRQSVNTGELFF
>16|TRBJ1-3|TRBV5-1|NA|TRBD1
TGCGCCAGCAGCGTCCCCGACAGGGCCCCTGGAAACACCATATATTTT
CASSVPDRAPGNTIYF
>16|TRBJ2-2|TRBV7-2|NA|TRBD2
TGTGCCAGCAGCTTAGGGCTAGCGGGAGGTGGCCGGGAGCTGTTTTTT
CASSLGLAGGGRELFF
>18|TRBJ2-6|TRBV7-2|NA|NA
TGTGCCAGCAGCCCCAGGGGGCGGGAGAGCTCTGGGGCCAACGTCCTGACTTTC
CASSPRGRESSGANVLTF
>16|TRBJ2-2|TRBV9|NA|TRBD2
TGTGCCAGCAGCGTAGGGGGGACTAGCAGCACCGGGGAGCTGTTTTTT
CASSVGGTSSTGELFF
>14|TRBJ2-3|TRBV11-2|NA|NA
TGTGCCAGCAGGATCGGCGGGAACCGTTATACGCAGTATTTT
CASRIGGNRYTQYF
>15|TRBJ1-1|TRBV7-2|NA|NA
TGTGCCAGCAGCTTAGTCGGGGGGGTGGTCTCTGAAGCTTTCTTT
CASSLVGGVVSEAFF
>14|TRBJ2-5|TRBV5-4|NA|TRBD2
TGTGCCAGCAGCCAAGGCGGGGGGTGGGAGACCCAGTACTTC
CASSQGGGWETQYF
>15|TRBJ2-1|TRBV19|NA|TRBD1
TGTGCCAGTAGTACCGTGGACAGGGGGTACAATGAGCAGTTCTTC
CASSTVDRGYNEQFF
>15|TRBJ1-2|TRBV5-6|NA|NA
TGTGCCAGCAGCTTGGTCTCAGGGGTTGGCTATGGCTACACCTTC
CASSLVSGVGYGYTF
>15|TRBJ2-7|TRBV18|NA|TRBD1
TGTGCCAGCTCCCCGGAGTTGGGACAGGGGTCCGAGCAGTACTTC
CASSPELGQGSEQYF
>12|TRBJ1-1|TRBV28|NA|TRBD1
TGTGCCAGCAGGACAGGGGGCACTGAAGCTTTCTTT
CASRTGGTEAFF
>14|TRBJ2-7|TRBV28|NA|NA
TGTGCCAGCAGTTTTCTTGACAGAGACTACGAGCAGTACTTC
CASSFLDRDYEQYF
>15|TRBJ2-5|TRBV6-1|few|NA
TGTGCCAGCAGTGAAGTAATAACGACTAAAGAGACCCAGTACTTC
CASSEVITTKETQYF
>16|TRBJ2-6|TRBV28|NA|TRBD1
TGTGCCAGCAGGCCAGACAGGGGGGCTGGGGCCAACGTCCTGACTTTC
CASRPDRGAGANVLTF
>16|TRBJ2-2|TRBV7-2|NA|NA
TGTGCCAGCACCCCGGCCGACTACCCCCCGACGCGGGAGCTGTTTTTT
CASTPADYPPTRELFF
>14|TRBJ1-6|TRBV30|few|NA
TGTGCCTGGAGTGGCGCGGCCAATAATTCACCCCTCCACTTT
CAWSGAANNSPLHF
>12|TRBJ1-2|TRBV7-9|NA|NA
TGTGCCAGCAGCCGCGGACTGACTGGCTACACCTTC
CASSRGLTGYTF
>16|TRBJ2-1|TRBV30|NA|TRBD2
TGTGCCTGGAGTGTAGTTTGGGCGGGAGGGATAAATGAGCAGTTCTTC
CAWSVVWAGGINEQFF
>15|TRBJ1-6|TRBV7-2|NA|TRBD1
TGTGCCAGCAGAGATAGACAGGGGTATAATTCACCCCTCCACTTT
CASRDRQGYNSPLHF
>13|TRBJ1-1|TRBV2|NA|NA
TGTGCCAGCATTTTTAACAGGTACACTGAAGCTTTCTTT
CASIFNRYTEAFF
>15|TRBJ2-3|TRBV27|NA|NA
TGTGCCAGCAGCCTGGCCCCTCAATACACAGATACGCAGTATTTT
CASSLAPQYTDTQYF
>15|TRBJ1-2|TRBV19|few|NA
TGTGCCAGTAGTATACCCGGGACAACGACCTATGGCTACACCTTC
CASSIPGTTTYGYTF
>15|TRBJ2-7|TRBV5-1|few|NA
TGCGCCAGCAGCTTGGTGGACGTACAGGGCTACGAGCAGTACTTC
CASSLVDVQGYEQYF
>13|TRBJ1-2|TRBV11-2|NA|NA
TGTGCCAGCAGCTTATACAGGGCCCATGGCTACACCTTC
CASSLYRAHGYTF
>14|TRBJ1-5|TRBV6-6|once|NA
TGTGCCAGCAGCCTCTCAGACAGGCTACAGCCCCAGCATTTT
CASSLSDRLQPQHF
>14|TRBJ1-5|TRBV28|NA|NA
TGTGCCAGCAGCCCCACAGGGTACAATCAGCCCCAGCATTTT
CASSPTGYNQPQHF
>16|TRBJ2-3|TRBV20-1|few|NA
TGCAGTGCTAGTATGGCGACAGGTACTAGCACAGATACGCAGTATTTT
CSASMATGTSTDTQYF
>16|TRBJ1-5|TRBV7-9|NA|TRBD1
TGTGCCAGCAGCTCTGCAGGGGGCTCCAGCAATCAGCCCCAGCATTTT
CASSSAGGSSNQPQHF
>15|TRBJ1-2|TRBV6-6|NA|TRBD1
TGTGCCAGCAGTTACGGGGACAGGGCGGCGTATGGCTACACCTTC
CASSYGDRAAYGYTF
>13|TRBJ2-7|TRBV18|NA|NA
TGTGCCAGCTCACCAACAGGGACCTACGAGCAGTACTTC
CASSPTGTYEQYF